Listed here are 28 T cell receptor beta chains from one sample, sequenced in a study of blood T cell repertoires in COVID-19 (TCRdb year 2020). Receptor amplification or capture employed the immunoSEQ multiplex PCR assay. The clones in this table, taken by TCRdb from immuneACCESS, are in-frame only. Not every clone is retained; where verified, under half of the shortfall comes from an unresolved V gene, and the cause of the rest is unknown. The sample contains 250,000 or so clones, 90% of them found a single time. The ten largest clones take up 2.1% of the sample. Sequenced sample: peripheral blood. These receptors were taken from a woman aged 60 to 75 with COVID-19, enrolled during active disease.

The chain has TRBV9 and TRBJ1-2, with D perhaps matching TRBD1 (5 bases). The CDR3 has 14 amino acids. Looked up from germline, CDR1 is SGDLS and CDR2 is YYNGEE. The germline V and J ends were trimmed by 2 bases and 2 bases, with 10 bases remaining between them. The CDR3 region has the DNA TGTGCCAGCAGCGTCCGCGGGGGGAACTATGGCTACACCTTC. Its translation: CASSVRGGNYGYTF. The whole variable domain, remainder taken from reference TRBV9 and TRBJ1-2, is DSGVTQTPKHLITATGQRVTLRCSPRSGDLSVYWYQQSLDQGLQFLIQYYNGEERAKGNILERFSAQQFPDLHSELNLSSLELGDSALYFCASSVRGGNYGYTFGSGTRLTVV.

V gene TRBV19 combines with J gene TRBJ2-1; 11 nucleotides align to TRBD1. Trimming removed 4 bases from V and 2 bases from J; junction bases left unmatched: 1. The CDR3 sequence is 15 residues long. CDR1 LNHDA and CDR2 SQIVND come from the germline V gene (reference sequence). The CDR3 bases are TGTGCCAGTAGTACGGGACAGGGGGCCTACAATGAGCAGTTCTTC. Encoded protein: CASSTGQGAYNEQFF.

This rearrangement joins TRBV3-1 (or the pseudogene TRBV3-2) to TRBJ2-7, with D possibly being TRBD2 (6 bases). The V and J ends lost 0 bases and 0 bases respectively, with 12 bases between them. This CDR3 has 16 amino acids. Germline V gene sequence: CDR1 LGHDT, CDR2 YNNKEL (reference sequence). CDR3 bases: TGTGCCAGCAGCCAAGATAAGGCTAGCGACTCCTACGAGCAGTACTTC. This translates into CASSQDKASDSYEQYF.

The chain carries TRBV7-9 and TRBJ2-7, with 9 bases that match TRBD1. The CDR3 totals 15 residues. Unmatched junction bases numbered 6, after V lost 4 bases and J lost 2 bases. Per the germline V gene, CDR1 is SEHNR and CDR2 is FQNEAQ (reference sequence). Here the CDR3 DNA reads TGTGCCAGCAGCTCGGCGGACAGGGGCACCTACGAGCAGTACTTC. The encoded protein is CASSSADRGTYEQYF. The full variable domain, with the rest looked up from reference TRBV7-9 and TRBJ2-7, is DTGVSQNPRHKITKRGQNVTFRCDPISEHNRLYWYRQTLGQGPEFLTYFQNEAQLEKSRLLSDRFSAERPKGSFSTLEIQRTEQGDSAMYLCASSSADRGTYEQYFGPGTRLTVT.

The V and J genes are TRBV16 and TRBJ2-7, with D perhaps TRBD1 (5 bases). V was trimmed by 0 bases and J by 0 bases, leaving 12 bases between them. The length of the CDR3 is 16 residues. Germline V lookup: CDR1 KGHSY, CDR2 FQNENV. The CDR3, as DNA: TGTGCCAGCAGCCAATCCCCACAGGATAGCTCCTACGAGCAGTACTTC. Translation: CASSQSPQDSSYEQYF. Based on the CDR3 plus reference TRBV16 and TRBJ2-7, the full variable domain is GEEVAQTPKHLVRGEGQKAKLYCAPIKGHSYVFWYQQVLKNEFKFLISFQNENVFDETGMPKERFSAKCLPNSPCSLEIQATKLEDSAVYFCASSQSPQDSSYEQYFGPGTRLTVT.

The V and J genes are TRBV1 and TRBJ1-6; the table assigns TRBD1, which was not confirmed against the DNA. TRBV1 is noted as a pseudogene. The CDR3 runs 15 residues. The CDR3 loop reads CTSFAVKGVYSPLHF. The CDR3 nucleotides read TGCACCAGCTTCGCGGTGAAGGGGGTCTATTCACCCCTCCACTTT.

The CDR3 here is CASSSDGWMNTEAFF. The DNA for the CDR3 is TGCGCCAGCAGCTCAGACGGGTGGATGAACACTGAAGCTTTCTTT. This chain links TRBV5-1 with TRBJ1-1; the D is unclear. The CDR3 extends over 15 amino acids. Per germline, CDR1 SGHRS and CDR2 YFSETQ. V was trimmed by 3 bases and J by 0 bases, leaving 12 bases between them.

The chain uses TRBV4-3 and TRBJ1-2; D remains ambiguous. From germline, CDR1 is LGHNA and CDR2 YSLEER. V shed 0 bases and J shed 4 bases, with 12 bases lying between them. The CDR3 runs to 15 residues. DNA of the CDR3: TGCGCCAGCAGCCAAGATCGCGAGGCGGTCTATGGCTACACCTTC. As protein: CASSQDREAVYGYTF.

This clone was counted a single time. The chain recombines TRBV6-2 or TRBV6-3 with TRBJ2-1, with TRBD2 matching 8 bases. After removal of 4 bases from V and 3 bases from J, the junction contained 11 bases not matched to a gene. The CDR3 loop spans 17 amino acids. The germline gives CDR1 MNHEY, CDR2 SVGEGT. The CDR3 protein is CASSSGSPGGSYNEQFF. The DNA of the CDR3 is TGTGCCAGCAGTTCTGGGTCCCCGGGGGGGAGCTACAATGAGCAGTTCTTC.

The chain combines TRBV7-9 with TRBJ1-1, with D possibly being TRBD1 (6 bases). There are 14 residues in the CDR3. Trimming left V 1 base short and J 4 bases short, with 10 bases between. Germline CDR1 is SEHNR and CDR2 is FQNEAQ (reference sequence). CDR3 bases: TGTGCCAGCAGCTTAGGGGGACAAGCCACTGAAGCTTTCTTT. It specifies CASSLGGQATEAFF. Using reference TRBV7-9 and TRBJ1-1 for the parts outside the CDR3, the full variable domain is DTGVSQNPRHKITKRGQNVTFRCDPISEHNRLYWYRQTLGQGPEFLTYFQNEAQLEKSRLLSDRFSAERPKGSFSTLEIQRTEQGDSAMYLCASSLGGQATEAFFGQGTRLTVV.

The rearrangement links TRBV12-2 to TRBJ1-6. TRBV12-2 is a pseudogene. The length of the CDR3 is 15 residues. The CDR3 loop is CASRRRETGNSPLHF. CDR3 bases: TGTGCAAGTCGGAGGAGGGAGACCGGTAATTCACCCCTCCACTTT.

This chain uses TRBV12-3 or TRBV12-4 with TRBJ1-1; maybe TRBD1 (5 bases). The CDR3 is made up of 12 amino acids. V shed 7 bases and J shed 7 bases, with 13 bases lying between them. CDR3 protein: CASMGGAVEAFF. CDR3 DNA sequence: TGTGCCAGCATGGGGGGTGCGGTTGAAGCTTTCTTT.

This sequence joins TRBV2 and TRBJ2-4; 9 bases line up with TRBD1. Germline values: CDR1 SNHLY, CDR2 FYNNEI. The CDR3 contains 14 residues. J lost 10 bases, V lost 5 bases, and 9 bases had no gene match. The CDR3 loop is CASSLSRDRAIQYF. The CDR3 DNA reads as TGTGCCAGCAGTCTTAGCCGGGACAGGGCGATTCAGTACTTC.

This chain joins TRBV5-6 and TRBJ1-2, with 7 bases matching TRBD1. The CDR3 extends over 15 amino acids. Trimming removed 4 bases from V and 5 bases from J; junction bases left unmatched: 11. Germline values: CDR1 SGHDT, CDR2 YYEEEE. CDR3 in amino acids: CASSPGDRATYGYTF. CDR3 coding DNA: TGTGCCAGCAGCCCGGGGGACAGAGCTACTTATGGCTACACCTTC.

V gene TRBV7-9 combines with J gene TRBJ1-4, with 11 bases aligning to TRBD1. V was pared by 5 bases and J by 4 bases, with 6 bases of the junction left unmatched. This CDR3 region has 16 residues. Germline-derived CDR1 and CDR2 are SEHNR and FQNEAQ (reference sequence). CDR3 region: CASSTRTGGFNEKLFF. CDR3 DNA sequence: TGTGCCAGCAGCACAAGGACAGGGGGCTTTAATGAAAAACTGTTTTTT.

This chain links TRBV18 with TRBJ2-2, with 7 bases that match TRBD1. Germline-derived CDR1 and CDR2 are KGHSH and LQKENI. The trim removed 6 bases at V and 0 bases at J, leaving 4 bases unmatched. CDR3 length equals 15 residues. The CDR3 spells CASSPGTANTGELFF. CDR3 bases: TGTGCCAGCTCGCCCGGGACAGCGAACACCGGGGAGCTGTTTTTT.

This clone has only one observation. The CDR3 sequence: CASSAWGGDVGEQFF. In nucleotides, the CDR3 is TGTGCCAGCAGCGCATGGGGAGGGGATGTCGGTGAGCAGTTCTTC. This sequence joins TRBV7-3 and TRBJ2-1, with TRBD2 identical over 7 bases. Trimming took 5 bases from V and 9 from J; bases not matched to a gene: 13. This CDR3 spans 15 amino acids. Germline V gene data show CDR1 as SGHTA and CDR2 as FQGTGA.

The V call is TRBV6-5, the J call TRBJ1-2, with D possibly TRBD1 on 6 matching bases. The CDR3 is 14 residues long. Germline values: CDR1 MNHEY, CDR2 SVGAGI. Between the trimmed V and J ends, which lost 8 bases and 8 bases, there was a span of 21 bases. The CDR3 region has the DNA TGTGCCAGCCCCGGGATTCACAGGGAGACAGGCTACACCTTC. Protein sequence: CASPGIHRETGYTF.

This chain connects TRBV6-2 or TRBV6-3 to TRBJ1-2, with 8 bases fitting TRBD1. Germline V gene lookup returns CDR1 MNHEY and CDR2 SVGEGT. CDR3 size: 17 residues. The V and J ends lost 2 bases and 5 bases, in that order; junction bases with no gene match: 13. The CDR3 DNA is TGTGCCAGCAGTTACACGCAGGGGGCCCTTAAAGGGTATGGCTACACCTTC. Translation: CASSYTQGALKGYGYTF.

The gene calls are TRBV27 and TRBJ1-2; 8 nucleotides agree with TRBD1. The CDR3 length is 15 residues. With 8 bases clipped from V and 4 bases from J, the junction kept 12 bases outside the gene matches. Germline V lookup: CDR1 MNHEY, CDR2 SMNVEV (reference sequence). CDR3 coding DNA: TGTGCCAGCTCCGGACAGGGTAAGGGTAGCTATGGCTACACCTTC. Its translation is CASSGQGKGSYGYTF.

This clone appeared once. V gene TRBV29-1 combines with J gene TRBJ2-3, with a possible D match to TRBD2 (7 bases). V gave up 4 bases and J gave up 8 bases, with 16 bases separating them. CDR3 size: 13 residues. Germline CDR1 SQVTM, CDR2 ANQGSEA. CDR3 amino acids: CSVVGGAAGTQYF. In nucleotides, the CDR3 is TGCAGCGTTGTTGGGGGGGCGGCGGGTACGCAGTATTTT.

This clone is a singleton in its sample. The DNA for the CDR3 is TGTGCCAGCAGCTATAACCAACCGGGGGGGTTGATGACAGATACGCAGTATTTT. Its protein product is CASSYNQPGGLMTDTQYF. The chain links TRBV7-6 to TRBJ2-3, with 8 bases lining up with TRBD2. The length of the CDR3 is 18 residues. Looked up from germline, CDR1 is SGHVS and CDR2 is FNYEAQ. V shed 4 bases and J 3 bases; nucleotides not matched to a gene: 15.

The rearrangement links TRBV7-8 to TRBJ2-3, with 9 bases aligning to TRBD1. The CDR3 runs 14 residues. V shed 6 bases, J shed 2 bases, and the junction held 3 bases outside the gene matches. CDR1 SGHVS and CDR2 FQNEAQ come from the germline V gene. The CDR3 DNA is TGTGCCAGCAGGACAGGGGGTTCCACAGATACGCAGTATTTT. Its translation is CASRTGGSTDTQYF. The full variable domain, with the rest looked up from reference TRBV7-8 and TRBJ2-3, is GAGVSQSPRYKVAKRGQDVALRCDPISGHVSLFWYQQALGQGPEFLTYFQNEAQLDKSGLPSDRFFAERPEGSVSTLKIQRTQQEDSAVYLCASRTGGSTDTQYFGPGTRLTVL.

This CDR3 is CASSPGKQGDEQYF. CDR3 nucleotides: TGTGCCAGCTCACCAGGAAAACAGGGAGACGAGCAGTACTTC. The J gene is TRBJ2-7, the V gene TRBV18, with D possibly matching TRBD1 (6 bases). Trimming removed 2 bases at V and 5 bases at J, with 13 bases between. Germline CDR1 reads KGHSH; CDR2 reads LQKENI. The CDR3 extends over 14 amino acids.

Details on this clone: This specimen includes other DNA sequences encoding the same CDR3. The V and J genes are TRBV20-1 and TRBJ2-7; D possibly corresponds to TRBD2 (5 bases). Germline CDR1 reads DFQATT; CDR2 reads SNEGSKA (reference sequence). This CDR3 has 11 residues. The V end lost 3 bases, the J end lost 4 bases, and 7 bases lay between the germline ends. This CDR3 reads CSASRGYEQYF. The CDR3, as DNA: TGCAGTGCTAGCCGGGGTTACGAGCAGTACTTC.

The chain has TRBV6-5 and TRBJ1-3; 9 bases fit TRBD1. The CDR3 covers 16 residues. The V and J ends lost 0 bases and 3 bases, in that order; junction bases with no gene match: 3. Looked up from germline, CDR1 is MNHEY and CDR2 is SVGAGI. The CDR3 loop reads CASSYSMTGGGNTIYF. The CDR3 DNA follows: TGTGCCAGCAGTTACTCCATGACAGGGGGTGGAAACACCATATATTTT.

The sample holds one count of this clone. V and J are TRBV5-1 and TRBJ2-7; 14 bases are shared with TRBD2. The germline V gene has CDR1 SGHRS and CDR2 YFSETQ. The CDR3 runs 15 residues. Unmatched junction bases numbered 3, after V lost 3 bases and J lost 4 bases. The CDR3 region has the DNA TGCGCCAGCAGCTCGGGACTAGCGGGGGCATACGAGCAGTACTTC. Translating gives CASSSGLAGAYEQYF.

The rearrangement joins TRBV7-8 to TRBJ2-2; 9 bases map to TRBD1. V was pared by 4 bases and J by 5 bases, with 5 bases of the junction left unmatched. Germline lookup yields CDR1 SGHVS and CDR2 FQNEAQ. The CDR3 is made up of 15 amino acids. The CDR3 here is CASSSNRGQTGELFF. The CDR3 DNA reads as TGTGCCAGCAGCTCGAACAGGGGGCAAACCGGGGAGCTGTTTTTT.